This T cell receptor beta chain emerged from a study of CD8+CD57+ T cells in acquired aplastic anemia. V was pared by 5 bases and J by 4 bases, with 12 bases between. The CDR3 consists of 13 residues. From germline, CDR1 is SGDLS and CDR2 YYNGEE. Template material for TCR beta VDJ and CDR3 profiling consisted of genomic DNA. Using its own MiXCR run on the reads, TCRdb lists one record per CDR3 protein. The repertoire holds approximately 170,000 distinct CDR3 sequences, with around 60% as singletons. Input material: sorted CD4+, CD8+, or CD8+CD57+ T cells (not recorded which) from PBMCs. J is TRBJ1-1 and V is TRBV9; D perhaps matches TRBD1 (6 bases). The origin of this receptor is a human donor in good health. The CDR3 sequence: CASSEGTSTEAFF. CDR3 nucleotide sequence: TGTGCCAGCAGTGAAGGGACATCCACTGAAGCTTTCTTT.